This is a list of T cell receptor beta chains from one sample in a study of cytomegalovirus exposure and HLA in healthy donors. The data were produced by immunoSEQ multiplex PCR, yet TCRdb's version contains in-frame clones alone and is incomplete. Found here are under 200,000 clones, approximately 84% of them singletons; the top ten hold over 2.5%. Material: PBMCs. Receptor source: a woman aged 50 to 60 in good health and CMV-seropositive. Each CDR3 is given with its conserved first and last residue. The D gene is left open where the match is weak. Clone size is given for some rows only: seen once, a few or many times, or a class if the clone is expanded.

TRBV28	TRBJ1-1	-	15	few	TGTGCCAGCAGCCTCCGACAGCACATGAACACTGAAGCTTTCTTT	CASSLRQHMNTEAFF
TRBV5-1	TRBJ2-6	-	14	-	TGCGCCAGCAGCCCCCTTTCTGGGGCCAACGTCCTGACTTTC	CASSPLSGANVLTF
TRBV10-3	TRBJ2-5	-	14	-	TGTGCCATCAGTGTGCTAGGACTACTAGAGACCCAGTACTTC	CAISVLGLLETQYF
TRBV4-2	TRBJ1-4	-	16	-	TGTGCCAGCAGCCAAGACTACAGGGCGGCTAATGAAAAACTGTTTTTT	CASSQDYRAANEKLFF
TRBV5-1	TRBJ2-7	TRBD1	13	-	TGCGCCAGCTCGGACCCAGGGGGCTACGAGCAGTACTTC	CASSDPGGYEQYF
TRBV15	TRBJ1-4	-	15	-	TGTGCCACCAGCAGAAAGGGTGGGGGAGGTGAAAAACTGTTTTTT	CATSRKGGGGEKLFF
TRBV2	TRBJ2-4	TRBD1	16	-	TGTGCCAGCAGTGTGGACAGGGTCGAGCCCAAAAACATTCAGTACTTC	CASSVDRVEPKNIQYF
TRBV7-2	TRBJ1-1	-	12	-	TGTGCCAGCAGCTTATTTACAGGGAGAGCTTTCTTT	CASSLFTGRAFF
TRBV12-5	TRBJ2-5	-	9	-	TGTGCTAGTGGTTTGGTACAGGACTTC	CASGLVQDF
TRBV10-2	TRBJ1-2	-	14	-	TGCGCCGCCTTCGACGGGGAGGGCAACTATGGCTACACCTTC	CAAFDGEGNYGYTF
TRBV28	TRBJ2-1	-	13	-	TGTGCCAGCAGTTTCGGGAGTTACAATGAGCAGTTCTTC	CASSFGSYNEQFF
TRBV13	TRBJ2-3	-	16	-	TGTGCCAGCAGCTTCGCCCTACAGGGAAGCACAGATACGCAGTATTTT	CASSFALQGSTDTQYF
TRBV1	TRBJ2-7	-	15	-	TGCACCAGCAGCTGTCCCGGGACTCAATTTTACGAGCAGTACTTC	CTSSCPGTQFYEQYF
TRBV6-5	TRBJ1-2	-	13	-	TGTGCCAGCAGCCCCGGGGGAGACTATGGCTACACCTTC	CASSPGGDYGYTF
TRBV2	TRBJ1-3	TRBD1	16	once	TGTGCCAGCAGTGAAGTGGGACAGGTCTCTGGAAACACCATATATTTT	CASSEVGQVSGNTIYF
TRBV2	TRBJ1-2	TRBD1	13	-	TGTGCCAGCAGTGGAGGGACAGCCTATGGCTACACCTTC	CASSGGTAYGYTF
TRBV5-4	TRBJ2-7	-	13	-	TGTGCCAGCAGCTTGACAGGAGCTAGGGAGCAGTACTTC	CASSLTGAREQYF
TRBV7-8	TRBJ1-1	TRBD1	13	-	TGTGCCAGCAGCCAAGACAGGGGAACTGAAGCTTTCTTT	CASSQDRGTEAFF
TRBV18	TRBJ2-7	-	13	-	TGTGCCAGCTCCTCCGCGGGGGCTCTCGAGCAGTACTTC	CASSSAGALEQYF
TRBV5-1	TRBJ2-3	TRBD1	16	-	TGCGCCAGCAGCTTCGGCCAGGGGGCCCACACAGATACGCAGTATTTT	CASSFGQGAHTDTQYF
TRBV29-1	TRBJ2-1	TRBD2	13	-	TGCAGCTCCGGCAGCGGGGAGTTTGGTGAGCAGTTCTTC	CSSGSGEFGEQFF
TRBV19	TRBJ2-1	-	17	-	TGTGCCAGTAGTCCGACAGGGACTTTACAAACCTACAATGAGCAGTTCTTC	CASSPTGTLQTYNEQFF
TRBV30	TRBJ2-1	TRBD1	15	-	TGTGCCGGGGACAGGGGCTTTAGCTCCTACAATGAGCAGTTCTTC	CAGDRGFSSYNEQFF
TRBV9	TRBJ1-5	-	14	-	TGTGCCAGCAGCGTAGCGGACTTTAATCAGCCCCAGCATTTT	CASSVADFNQPQHF
TRBV5-6	TRBJ2-3	TRBD2	14	-	TGTGCCAGCAGCTACCCGGGACTAGGTGATACGCAGTATTTT	CASSYPGLGDTQYF
TRBV30	TRBJ1-4	-	14	-	TGTGCCTGGAGTCCCGAAAGAGCTAATGAAAAACTGTTTTTT	CAWSPERANEKLFF
TRBV5-4	TRBJ2-4	TRBD1	13	-	TGTGCCAGCAGATCCGGGACAGGGGCCTCTCAGTACTTC	CASRSGTGASQYF
TRBV5-4	TRBJ1-1	TRBD1	16	-	TGTGCCAGCAGCTTGGGACAGGGGCTGATGAACACTGAAGCTTTCTTT	CASSLGQGLMNTEAFF
TRBV11-3	TRBJ1-2	-	15	-	TGTGCCAGCAGTCCCGTCGCGGACGGGGGTTATGGCTACACCTTC	CASSPVADGGYGYTF
TRBV6-5	TRBJ2-5	-	13	once	TGTGCCAGCAGTTACTCAAGGGGGGAGACCCAGTACTTC	CASSYSRGETQYF
TRBV7-2	TRBJ2-3	-	16	-	TGTGCCAGCAGCTTATTGGCGGCCCAGATCACAGATACGCAGTATTTT	CASSLLAAQITDTQYF
TRBV19	TRBJ1-2	-	14	few	TGTGCCAGTACCTACAGGGTTGGCGACTATGGCTACACCTTC	CASTYRVGDYGYTF
TRBV7-2	TRBJ2-7	TRBD1	16	-	TGTGCCAGCAGCTTAGGAGGGGGCAGGGTAGTAAGCGAGCAGTACTTC	CASSLGGGRVVSEQYF
TRBV7-2	TRBJ1-1	-	17	-	TGTGCCAGCAGCTTACGCCCTGCCGAGCCTTCGAACACTGAAGCTTTCTTT	CASSLRPAEPSNTEAFF
TRBV9	TRBJ2-3	TRBD2	18	-	TGTGCCAGCAGCCCCGATGAGGGGACTAGCGGGGTGTTCGATACGCAGTATTTT	CASSPDEGTSGVFDTQYF
TRBV29-1	TRBJ2-2	-	11	-	TGCAGCGTCGGGACATCCGGGGAGCTGTTTTTT	CSVGTSGELFF
TRBV4-2	TRBJ2-7	-	15	-	TGTGCCAGCAGCCCCCCCGGGACTCAACTCTACGAGCAGTACTTC	CASSPPGTQLYEQYF
TRBV5-4	TRBJ2-7	TRBD1	15	-	TGTGCCAGCAGCCAGCCCGGACAGGGGGCGTACGAGCAGTACTTC	CASSQPGQGAYEQYF
TRBV7-2	TRBJ1-3	-	12	-	TGTGCCAGCAGCTTCGACAGAAACACCATATATTTT	CASSFDRNTIYF
TRBV18	TRBJ1-2	TRBD1	14	-	TGTGCCAGCTCACAGGACAGGGAGGGCTATGGCTACACCTTC	CASSQDREGYGYTF